This entry lists 13 T cell receptor beta chains sequenced from one sample in a study of early T cells in non-severe SARS-CoV-2 infection. MiXCR, applied by TCRdb to the 5' RACE reads, yields one record per CDR3 protein. The sample lists more than 60,000 distinct CDR3 sequences; approximately 12% were seen once. Sequenced here: whole blood, sampled at baseline. The receptors shown here come from an adult who was a healthcare worker with PCR-confirmed SARS-CoV-2 infection or an uninfected control (not recorded which). The donor label of this sample is uncertain.

This clonotype has only a few counts. This chain joins TRBV30 and TRBJ1-4, with D maybe TRBD1 (5 bases). Germline V CDR1 and CDR2: GTSNPN, SVGIG (reference sequence). Trimming cost V 2 bases and J 3 bases, with 13 bases left between them. The CDR3 sequence is 15 residues long. The CDR3 protein is CAWSPKGPANEKLFF. The CDR3 coding sequence is TGTGCCTGGAGTCCTAAGGGGCCAGCTAATGAAAAACTGTTTTTT.

This clonotype has just a few counts. The CDR3 nucleotides are TGCGCCAGCAGCCGGACAGGGGGCACTGAAGCTTTCTTT. Its protein product is CASSRTGGTEAFF. J is TRBJ1-1 and V is TRBV5-1; 10 bases match TRBD1. The junction had 1 base not matched to a gene; V was cut back by 4 bases and J by 4 bases. Germline CDR1 is SGHRS and CDR2 is YFSETQ. This CDR3 is built from 13 residues.

The sample holds a few counts of this clonotype. The rearrangement uses TRBV12-5 and TRBJ1-4; tentative D call: TRBD1 (5 bases). The CDR3 loop spans 20 amino acids. V gave up 6 bases and J gave up 0 bases, with 26 bases separating them. The germline V gene encodes CDR1 LGHNT and CDR2 FRNRAP. As DNA, the CDR3 is TGTGCTAGTGGCCTCATGAGATTCCGGGACCCCCATACAACTAATGAAAAACTGTTTTTT. Translated, it gives CASGLMRFRDPHTTNEKLFF.

In its sample, this clonotype was seen many times. Written as DNA, the CDR3 is TGTGCCAGCAGCGCGACCCGCAATCAGCCCCAGCATTTT. Its translation is CASSATRNQPQHF. The J gene is TRBJ1-5, the V gene TRBV3-1; D is unclear. Deletions cut 5 bases from V and 2 bases from J, with 7 bases between. The CDR3 has 13 amino acids. Germline V gene data show CDR1 as LGHDT and CDR2 as YNNKEL (reference sequence).

This clonotype was found a few times. J is TRBJ1-1 and V is TRBV20-1, with 7 bases identical to TRBD1. The CDR3 spans 15 residues. Germline CDR1 is DFQATT and CDR2 is SNEGSKA (reference sequence). V shed 4 bases, J shed 1 base, and the junction held 9 bases outside the gene matches. DNA for the CDR3: TGCAGTGCTAAGAGACTGACAGGGCGGAACACTGAAGCTTTCTTT. The encoded protein is CSAKRLTGRNTEAFF.

This clonotype was seen at least ten times. The V gene is TRBV5-1, the J gene TRBJ2-5; no clear D gene. V lost 4 bases, J lost 2 bases, and 18 bases lay in between. The germline gives CDR1 SGHRS, CDR2 YFSETQ. CDR3 length: 16 amino acids. The CDR3 DNA reads as TGCGCCAGCAGCCTGCGTAGGCAGAGTGGGCAAGAGACCCAGTACTTC. Translation: CASSLRRQSGQETQYF.

Note on this clonotype: This likely comes from a read error, as the CDR3 has no conserved phenylalanine or tryptophan at its end. The chain has TRBV6-1 and TRBJ2-5; either TRBD1 or TRBD2 may fit D (5 bases each). The CDR3 covers 13 residues. Trimming pared 11 bases from V and 4 bases from J, leaving 17 bases between. The V gene's germline CDR1 is MNHNS and CDR2 SASEGT. CDR3 loop: CASFRGAGETQYS. The DNA for the CDR3 is TGTGCCTCCTTCAGAGGGGCGGGAGAGACCCAGTACTCC.

The chain carries TRBV6-2 or TRBV6-3 and TRBJ2-4; unclear D gene. The CDR3 spans 17 residues. Per germline, CDR1 MNHEY and CDR2 SVGEGT. The V end was cut by 6 bases, the J end by 0 bases, with 18 bases between. DNA of the CDR3: TGTGCCAGCAGCCGTCGTTCTCCGGAGCTAGCCAAAAACATTCAGTACTTC. This translates into CASSRRSPELAKNIQYF.

The rearrangement links TRBV5-1 to TRBJ2-5; D may be TRBD1 or TRBD2 (5 bases each). V was trimmed by 2 bases and J by 5 bases, leaving 19 bases between them. Germline loops: CDR1 SGHRS, CDR2 YFSETQ. CDR3 size: 16 residues. CDR3 residues: CASSLSGTNPPETQYF. The CDR3 DNA is TGCGCCAGCAGCTTATCCGGGACCAACCCTCCTGAGACCCAGTACTTC.

This sequence joins TRBV6-6 and TRBJ1-5; the D gene is possibly TRBD1 (6 bases). CDR3 length: 13 residues. Trimming removed 2 bases at V and 6 bases at J, with 8 bases between. Germline V gene data show CDR1 as MNHNY and CDR2 as SVGAGI (reference sequence). DNA for the CDR3: TGTGCCAGCAGTTACAGGGGGGGTCAGCCCCAGCATTTT. Translated, it gives CASSYRGGQPQHF.

V is TRBV20-1 and J is TRBJ2-1, with D perhaps TRBD2 (6 bases). Trimming left V 3 bases short and J 7 bases short, with 10 bases between. This CDR3 spans 12 amino acids. Germline V lookup: CDR1 DFQATT, CDR2 SNEGSKA (reference sequence). DNA of the CDR3: TGCAGTGCTAGCGGGGAGGCAAATGAGCAGTTCTTC. Amino acid sequence: CSASGEANEQFF.

This chain connects TRBV7-9 to TRBJ2-1, with TRBD1 matching over 11 bases. The germline gives CDR1 SEHNR, CDR2 FQNEAQ (reference sequence). V gave up 5 bases and J gave up 7 bases; unmatched junction bases: 7. The CDR3 totals 15 residues. The CDR3 spells CASSPPGTGGNEQFF. The CDR3 nucleotides are TGTGCCAGCAGCCCGCCCGGGACAGGGGGGAATGAGCAGTTCTTC. Based on the CDR3 plus reference TRBV7-9 and TRBJ2-1, the full variable domain is DTGVSQNPRHKITKRGQNVTFRCDPISEHNRLYWYRQTLGQGPEFLTYFQNEAQLEKSRLLSDRFSAERPKGSFSTLEIQRTEQGDSAMYLCASSPPGTGGNEQFFGPGTRLTVL.

This clonotype was detected ten times or more. In DNA form, the CDR3 reads TGCGCCAGCTCCGGGACACTGAACACCGGGGAGCTGTTTTTT. It encodes CASSGTLNTGELFF. The chain uses TRBV10-1 and TRBJ2-2, with D perhaps matching TRBD1 (6 bases). Trimming pared 8 bases from V and 1 base from J, leaving 11 bases between. The CDR3 loop spans 14 amino acids. Germline CDR1 WNHNN, CDR2 SYGVQD (reference sequence).